The entry that follows covers one TCR beta chain sequence. The CDR3 spans 15 residues. The germline gives CDR1 SEHNR, CDR2 FQNEAQ (reference sequence). With 5 bases clipped from V and 13 bases from J, the junction kept 11 bases outside the gene matches. This sample is part of a study of blood T cell repertoires in COVID-19. Study background: Sample material is recorded as cDNA or gDNA derived from T cells, B-cell-depleted T cells, or PBMCs.

The repertoire was sequenced with immunoSEQ multiplex PCR; TCRdb's copy has only in-frame clones and lacks some. The profile covers about 230,000 clones, with roughly nine tenths appearing a single time and roughly 3.3% taken by the ten largest. The sample was PBMCs or T cells enriched from blood (not recorded which). This chain connects TRBV7-9 to TRBJ2-1, with TRBD2 matching 13 bases. The source of this sequence is a woman aged 45-60 years in a cohort exposed to, infected with or recovered from COVID-19 (not recorded which). This chain's CDR3 is CASSGPGTSGVGQFF. The CDR3 DNA reads as TGTGCCAGCAGCGGACCCGGGACTAGCGGGGTCGGACAGTTCTTC.